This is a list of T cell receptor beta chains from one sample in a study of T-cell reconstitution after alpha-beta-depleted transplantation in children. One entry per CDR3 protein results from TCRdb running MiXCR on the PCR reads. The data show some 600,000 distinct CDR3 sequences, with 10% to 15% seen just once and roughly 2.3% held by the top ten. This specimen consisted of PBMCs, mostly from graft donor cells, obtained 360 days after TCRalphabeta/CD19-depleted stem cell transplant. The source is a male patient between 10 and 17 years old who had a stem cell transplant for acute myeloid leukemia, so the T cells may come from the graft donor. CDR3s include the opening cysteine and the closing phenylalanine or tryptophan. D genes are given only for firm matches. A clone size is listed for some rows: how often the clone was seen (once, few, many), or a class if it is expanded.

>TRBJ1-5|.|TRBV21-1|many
TGTGCCAGCAGCCCCCCCGGACAGGATGAACGGAATCAGCCCCAGCATTTT
CASSPPGQDERNQPQHF
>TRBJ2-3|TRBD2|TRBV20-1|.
TGCAGTGTTCCGGGACTACAGTATTTT
CSVPGLQYF
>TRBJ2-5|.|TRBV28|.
TGTGCCAGCAGTTTTTTTGCGTCGGCCGGAGAGACCCAGTACTTC
CASSFFASAGETQYF
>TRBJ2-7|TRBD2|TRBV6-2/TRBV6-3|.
TGTGCCAGCAGCTACTCAGGGGTAGCGGGGCGCCTCTACGAGCAGTACTTC
CASSYSGVAGRLYEQYF
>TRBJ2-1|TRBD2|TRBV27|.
TGTGCCAGCAGTTTATCGCTAGCGGGAGTCGGTGAGCAGTTCTTC
CASSLSLAGVGEQFF
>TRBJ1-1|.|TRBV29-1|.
TGCAGCGTTGAAGAGAGGGCCTGGGGCACTGAAGCTTTCTTT
CSVEERAWGTEAFF
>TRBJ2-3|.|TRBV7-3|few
TGTGCCAGCAGCTTAAACCTCGGGGATACGCAGTATTTT
CASSLNLGDTQYF
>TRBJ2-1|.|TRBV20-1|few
TGCAGTGCCGATCGGCGTCGGGACAATGAGCAGTTCTTC
CSADRRRDNEQFF
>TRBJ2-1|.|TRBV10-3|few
TGTGCCATCAGTGAGTCGATAGGGGTTAGCTCCTACAATGAGCAGTTCTTC
CAISESIGVSSYNEQFF
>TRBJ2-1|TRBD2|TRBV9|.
TGTGCCAGCAGCAGAGAAGCGGGAGGGCCCGTCAATGAGCAGTTCTTC
CASSREAGGPVNEQFF
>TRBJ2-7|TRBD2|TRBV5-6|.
TGTGCCAGCAGCTTGTCTAGCGGGAGTTTCTACGAGCAGTACTTC
CASSLSSGSFYEQYF
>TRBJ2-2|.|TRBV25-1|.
TGTGCCAGCAGGCCCGGATGGGGGGCTTATGTCGGGGAGCTGTTTTTT
CASRPGWGAYVGELFF
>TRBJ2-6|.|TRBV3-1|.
TGTGCCAGCAGCCAGCAGTGGAGGTCTGGGGCCAACGTCCTGACTTTC
CASSQQWRSGANVLTF
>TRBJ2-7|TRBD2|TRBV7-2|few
TGTGCCAGCAGCTTAGTTTCCAGCGGGAGGAGCTACGAGCAGTACTTC
CASSLVSSGRSYEQYF
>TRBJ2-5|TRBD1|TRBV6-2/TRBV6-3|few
TGTGCCAGCAGTTGGGGGACAGGGGTTGTTCAAGAGACCCAGTACTTC
CASSWGTGVVQETQYF
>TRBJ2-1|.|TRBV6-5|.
TGTGCCAGCAGTTACTCGCCAGGGGCTCTTTCCTACAATGAGCAGTTCTTC
CASSYSPGALSYNEQFF
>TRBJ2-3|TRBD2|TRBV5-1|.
TGCGCCAGCACCTCTCTTAGCGGGAGGGCCTCAGATACGCAGTATTTT
CASTSLSGRASDTQYF
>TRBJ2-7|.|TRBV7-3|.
TGTGCCAGCAGCGCCTCGGATGGGCTCTACGAGCAGTACTTC
CASSASDGLYEQYF
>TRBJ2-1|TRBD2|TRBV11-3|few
TGTGCCAGCAGCCCCCCGGGGACTATCGAGCAGTTCTTC
CASSPPGTIEQFF
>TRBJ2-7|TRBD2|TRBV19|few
TGTGCCAGTAGTATAGGCGCGATTAGCGGGATCATCTACGAGCAGTACTTC
CASSIGAISGIIYEQYF
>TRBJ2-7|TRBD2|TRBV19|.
TGTGCCAGTAGTATAGCCTGGACTAGCGGGATCTACGAGCAGTACTTC
CASSIAWTSGIYEQYF
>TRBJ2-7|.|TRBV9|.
TGTGCCAGCAGCGTGGGAACGGTACACGAGCAGTACTTC
CASSVGTVHEQYF
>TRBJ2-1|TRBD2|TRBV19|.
TGTGCCAGTAGTATAGTGGGAGGGCCTTCTGAGCAGTTCTTC
CASSIVGGPSEQFF
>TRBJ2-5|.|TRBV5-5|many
TGTGCCAGCAGCCCGGGCCACCCGGCGGGGGAGACCCAGTACTTC
CASSPGHPAGETQYF
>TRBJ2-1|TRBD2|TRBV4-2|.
TGTGCCAGCAGCCAAGATCGGACTAGCGGGCTCTCCTACAATGAGCAGTTCTTC
CASSQDRTSGLSYNEQFF
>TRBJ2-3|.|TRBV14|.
TGTGCCAGCAGCCAAGGGACTTTCACAGATACGCAGTATTTT
CASSQGTFTDTQYF
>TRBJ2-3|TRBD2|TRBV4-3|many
TGCGCCAGCAGCCAAGATTGGACTAGCGGGAGTGGTACGCAGTATTTT
CASSQDWTSGSGTQYF
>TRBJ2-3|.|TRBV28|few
TGTGCCAGCAGTTTGTCTCACAACACAGATACGCAGTATTTT
CASSLSHNTDTQYF
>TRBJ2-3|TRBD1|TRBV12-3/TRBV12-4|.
TGTGCCAGCAGCCCGGACAGGGTTAAAGATACGCAGTATTTT
CASSPDRVKDTQYF
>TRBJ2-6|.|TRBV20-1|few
TGCAGTGCGGACGCCGCCTCTGGGGCCAACGTCCTGACTTTC
CSADAASGANVLTF
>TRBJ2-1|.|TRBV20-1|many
TGCAGTGCAAACTATCTCTCCTACAATGAGCAGTTCTTC
CSANYLSYNEQFF
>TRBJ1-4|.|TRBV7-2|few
TGTGCCAGCAGCTCCCAGTTTATGAGTGGTGAAAAACTGTTTTTT
CASSSQFMSGEKLFF
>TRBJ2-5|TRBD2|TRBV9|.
TGTGCCAGCACCCCATTGACTAGCGCCCAAGAGACCCAGTACTTC
CASTPLTSAQETQYF
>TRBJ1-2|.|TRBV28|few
TGTGCCAGCAGCTACTATGGCTACACCTTC
CASSYYGYTF
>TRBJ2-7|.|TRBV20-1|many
TGCAGTGCTCCGTCCTCGGCCACCTACGAGCAGTACTTC
CSAPSSATYEQYF
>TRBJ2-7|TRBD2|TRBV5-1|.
TGCGCCAGCAGAGTTAGCGGGAGCTCCTACGAGCAGTACTTC
CASRVSGSSYEQYF
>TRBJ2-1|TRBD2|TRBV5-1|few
TGCGCCAGCAGAAGTCCTAGCGGGAGGGCCCACAATGAGCAGTTCTTC
CASRSPSGRAHNEQFF
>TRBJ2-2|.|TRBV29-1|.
TGCAGCGTTGATTCTCGGTCCGGGGAGCTGTTTTTT
CSVDSRSGELFF
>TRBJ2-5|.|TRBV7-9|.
TGTGCCAGCAGCTTAATGACGGACGAAGAGACCCAGTACTTC
CASSLMTDEETQYF
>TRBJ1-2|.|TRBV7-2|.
TGTGCCAGCAGCCTCCAAACAGGGTCTTATGGCTACACCTTC
CASSLQTGSYGYTF
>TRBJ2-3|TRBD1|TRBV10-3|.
TGTGCCATCAGAGAAAGGGACAGGGGCACAGATACGCAGTATTTT
CAIRERDRGTDTQYF
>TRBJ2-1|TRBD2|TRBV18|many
TGTGCCAGCTCACTATTGACTAGCGGGCTCTCCTACAATGAGCAGTTCTTC
CASSLLTSGLSYNEQFF
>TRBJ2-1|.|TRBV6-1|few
TGTGCCAGCAGAAGTAGACTGCCGCTTGAACAGTTCTTC
CASRSRLPLEQFF
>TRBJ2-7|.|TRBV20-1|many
TGCAGTGTAAGGGGGAGTTACGAGCAGTACTTC
CSVRGSYEQYF
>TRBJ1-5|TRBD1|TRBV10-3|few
TGTGCCATCAGTGAGCCATCCGGGACAGGGATACTTAGCAATCAGCCCCAGCATTTT
CAISEPSGTGILSNQPQHF
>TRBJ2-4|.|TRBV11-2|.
TGTGCCAGCAGCTTATGGGGGGCGAAGGAAAACATTCAGTACTTC
CASSLWGAKENIQYF
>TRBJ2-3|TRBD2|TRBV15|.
TGTGCCACCAGCACCAGACTAGCGGGAATGTTAGATACGCAGTATTTT
CATSTRLAGMLDTQYF